The present entry profiles one TCR beta chain with its context. The record originates from a study of blood T cell repertoires in COVID-19. At the level of the study: The study drew acute and convalescent COVID-19 samples from the United States, Italy and Spain. PBMCs, B-cell-depleted T cells, or T cells provided the cDNA or gDNA that made up the material.

This CDR3 is built from 15 residues. The V gene's germline CDR1 is LNHNV and CDR2 YYDKDF (reference sequence). The V and J ends lost 3 bases and 2 bases respectively, with 12 bases between them. Original processing notes: Counts of nucleated cells, estimated from reference gene primer amplification, were obtained. The data were produced by immunoSEQ multiplex PCR, yet TCRdb's version contains in-frame clones alone and is incomplete. V and J calls and clone size are given by that table; D and trimming were obtained from the DNA. The sample has about 210,000 clones; 92% are singletons. V and J are TRBV15 and TRBJ2-3, with unresolved D. Sequencing input: peripheral blood. This receptor was obtained from a man aged 30-40 years with acute or convalescent COVID-19. The CDR3 DNA reads as TGTGCCACCAGCAGGGGCCCATATTCCACAGATACGCAGTATTTT. This sequence encodes CATSRGPYSTDTQYF. The full variable domain, with the rest looked up from reference TRBV15 and TRBJ2-3, is DAMVIQNPRYQVTQFGKPVTLSCSQTLNHNVMYWYQQKSSQAPKLLFHYYDKDFNNEADTPDNFQSRRPNTSFCFLDIRSPGLGDTAMYLCATSRGPYSTDTQYFGPGTRLTVL.